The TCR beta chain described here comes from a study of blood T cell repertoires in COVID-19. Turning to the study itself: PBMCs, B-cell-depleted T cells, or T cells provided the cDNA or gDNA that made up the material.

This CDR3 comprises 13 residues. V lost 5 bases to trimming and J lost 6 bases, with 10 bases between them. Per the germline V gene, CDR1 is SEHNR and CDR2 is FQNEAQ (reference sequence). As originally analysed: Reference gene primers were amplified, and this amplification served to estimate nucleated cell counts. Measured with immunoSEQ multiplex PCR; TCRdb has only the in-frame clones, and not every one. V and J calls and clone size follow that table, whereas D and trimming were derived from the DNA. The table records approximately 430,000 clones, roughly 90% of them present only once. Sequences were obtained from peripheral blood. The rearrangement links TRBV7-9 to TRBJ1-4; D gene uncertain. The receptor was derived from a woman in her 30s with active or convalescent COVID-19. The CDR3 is CASSPGWDEKLFF. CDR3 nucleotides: TGTGCCAGCAGCCCGGGTTGGGATGAAAAACTGTTTTTT.